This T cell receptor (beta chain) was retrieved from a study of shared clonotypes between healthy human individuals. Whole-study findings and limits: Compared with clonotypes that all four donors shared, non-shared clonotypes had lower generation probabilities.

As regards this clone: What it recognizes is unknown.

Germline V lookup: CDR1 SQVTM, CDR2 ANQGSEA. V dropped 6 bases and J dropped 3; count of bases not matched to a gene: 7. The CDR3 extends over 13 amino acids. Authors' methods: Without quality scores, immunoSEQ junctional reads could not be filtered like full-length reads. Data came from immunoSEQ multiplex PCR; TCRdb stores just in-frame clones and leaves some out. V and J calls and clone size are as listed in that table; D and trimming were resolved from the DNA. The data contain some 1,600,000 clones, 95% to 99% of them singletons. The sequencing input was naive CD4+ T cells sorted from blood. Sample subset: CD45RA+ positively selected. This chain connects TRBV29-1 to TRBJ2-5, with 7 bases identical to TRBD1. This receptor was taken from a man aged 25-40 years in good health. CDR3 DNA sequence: TGCAGCGTAACATCCGGGACAGAAGAGACCCAGTACTTC. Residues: CSVTSGTEETQYF.